What follows are 5 T cell receptor beta chains derived from one specimen sequenced in a study of control samples from healthy donors and cancer patients. TCRdb's copy holds only in-frame clones and misses some; the assay was immunoSEQ multiplex PCR. There are around 100,000 clones in the sample; more than 75% occur only once, and approximately 20% lies in the top ten. Input material: blood. These receptor sequences come from a woman between 50 and 59 years old in good health.

The chain combines TRBV5-1 with TRBJ2-7, with D hard to call. The CDR3 extends over 15 amino acids. The germline V and J ends were trimmed by 4 bases and 2 bases, with 16 bases remaining between them. Germline loops: CDR1 SGHRS, CDR2 YFSETQ. CDR3 amino acids: CASSLTGLNAYEQYF. CDR3 bases: TGCGCCAGCAGCCTAACGGGTTTGAATGCCTACGAGCAGTACTTC.

This chain links TRBV7-9 with TRBJ2-5; D ambiguous. Deletions cut 5 bases from V and 5 bases from J, with 9 bases between. The CDR3 is 12 residues long. In germline, CDR1 is SEHNR, CDR2 FQNEAQ (reference sequence). The CDR3 is CASSPLQETQYF. In DNA, the CDR3 is TGTGCCAGCAGCCCTCTTCAGGAGACCCAGTACTTC.

The rearrangement uses TRBV4-3 and TRBJ1-2, with D hard to call. Trimming left V 0 bases short and J 8 bases short, with 19 bases between. Germline V gene lookup returns CDR1 LGHNA and CDR2 YSLEER. The CDR3 has 16 amino acids. CDR3: CASSQERSGNLGGYTF. DNA of the CDR3: TGCGCCAGCAGCCAAGAACGGTCCGGTAACCTAGGCGGCTACACCTTC.

V and J are TRBV6-5 and TRBJ1-4; unclear D gene. The V and J ends lost 2 bases and 8 bases respectively, with 15 bases between them. This CDR3 region has 15 residues. Germline V gene data show CDR1 as MNHEY and CDR2 as SVGAGI. CDR3 sequence reads: CASSYDGRFREKLFF. CDR3 nucleotides: TGTGCCAGCAGTTACGACGGACGGTTTAGAGAAAAACTGTTTTTT.

This rearrangement joins TRBV7-8 to TRBJ2-7, with 10 positions matching TRBD2. The germline CDR1 and CDR2 sequences are SGHVS and FQNEAQ. This CDR3 is built from 16 residues. J was trimmed by 0 bases and V by 7 bases; bases with no gene match: 9. CDR3 bases: TGTGCCAGCACCGGGCGAGCGGGGGGGGCCTCCTACGAGCAGTACTTC. Its translation: CASTGRAGGASYEQYF. Variable domain in full (rest from reference TRBV7-8 and TRBJ2-7): GAGVSQSPRYKVAKRGQDVALRCDPISGHVSLFWYQQALGQGPEFLTYFQNEAQLDKSGLPSDRFFAERPEGSVSTLKIQRTQQEDSAVYLCASTGRAGGASYEQYFGPGTRLTVT.